Sequencing of this T cell receptor (beta chain) was carried out in a study of Graves' ophthalmopathy and Graves' hyperthyroidism. Notes on the study in general: Blood samples also showed most expanded thyroid clonotypes exceeding 0.001 frequency. Classification of ophthalmopathy versus stable hyperthyroidism by a 13-signature model yielded 85% to 90% sensitivity and just under 84% specificity.

The CDR3 extends over 13 amino acids. Germline V gene lookup returns CDR1 SQVTM and CDR2 ANQGSEA. The authors isolated PBMCs from approximately 10 ml of fresh peripheral blood. On this clonotype itself: Its antigen is not known.

RNA transcripts served as template for amplifying TCR beta CDR3 sequences. The library came from an HTBI-primed first-round RT-PCR and a second-round multiplex PCR. TCRdb re-called the multiplex PCR reads through MiXCR, storing one row per CDR3 protein. This table holds almost 750,000 distinct CDR3 sequences, roughly two fifths found once. This clonotype was obtained from an adult man with Graves' ophthalmopathy. Sequencing input: peripheral blood. The J gene is TRBJ1-2, the V gene TRBV29-1, with 8 nucleotides matching TRBD1. The CDR3 here is CSDPGQGNYGYTF. DNA of the CDR3: TGCAGTGACCCCGGACAGGGTAACTATGGCTACACCTTC.